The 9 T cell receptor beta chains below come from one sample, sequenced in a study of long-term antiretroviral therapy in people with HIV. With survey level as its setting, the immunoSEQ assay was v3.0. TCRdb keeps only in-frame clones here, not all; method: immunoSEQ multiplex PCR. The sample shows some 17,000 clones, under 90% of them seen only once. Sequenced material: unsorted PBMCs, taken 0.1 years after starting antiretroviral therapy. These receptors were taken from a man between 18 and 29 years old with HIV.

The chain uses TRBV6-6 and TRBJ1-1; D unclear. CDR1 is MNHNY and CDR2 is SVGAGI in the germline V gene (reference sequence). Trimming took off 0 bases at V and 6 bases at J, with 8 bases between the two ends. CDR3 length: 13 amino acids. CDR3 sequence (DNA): TGTGCCAGCAGTTACTCGTCGGGCTCTGAAGCTTTCTTT. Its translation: CASSYSSGSEAFF.

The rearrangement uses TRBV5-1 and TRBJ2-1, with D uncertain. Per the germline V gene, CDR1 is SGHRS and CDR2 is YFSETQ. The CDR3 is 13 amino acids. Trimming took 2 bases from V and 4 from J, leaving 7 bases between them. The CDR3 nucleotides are TGCGCCAGCAGCTTTGACGGGTACAATGAGCAGTTCTTC. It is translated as CASSFDGYNEQFF.

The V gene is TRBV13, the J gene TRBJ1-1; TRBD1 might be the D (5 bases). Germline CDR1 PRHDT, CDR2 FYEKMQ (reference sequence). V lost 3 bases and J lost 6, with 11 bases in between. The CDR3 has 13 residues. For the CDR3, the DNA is TGTGCCAGCAGCTTTGGCAGGGACCCTGAAGCTTTCTTT. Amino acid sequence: CASSFGRDPEAFF.

CDR3 residues: CASSQSGGSSYEQYF. In DNA form, the CDR3 reads TGCGCCAGCAGCCAAAGCGGCGGGAGCTCCTACGAGCAGTACTTC. The chain uses TRBV4-1 and TRBJ2-7, with TRBD2 matching over 7 bases. Trimming took 2 bases from V and 0 from J; bases not matched to a gene: 4. Germline-derived CDR1 and CDR2 are MGHRA and YSYEKL. The CDR3 runs to 15 residues.

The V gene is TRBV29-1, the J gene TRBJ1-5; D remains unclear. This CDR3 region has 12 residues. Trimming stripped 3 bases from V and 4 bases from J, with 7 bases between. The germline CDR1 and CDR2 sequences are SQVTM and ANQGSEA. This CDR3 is CSVEADNQPQHF. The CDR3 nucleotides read TGCAGCGTTGAGGCAGATAATCAGCCCCAGCATTTT.

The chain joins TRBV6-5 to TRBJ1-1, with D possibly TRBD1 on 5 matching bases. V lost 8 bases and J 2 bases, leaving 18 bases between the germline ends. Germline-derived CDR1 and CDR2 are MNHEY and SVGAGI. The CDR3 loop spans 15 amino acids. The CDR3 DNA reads TGTGCCAGCTGGGGATGGGGGGATCGAAACACTGAAGCTTTCTTT. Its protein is CASWGWGDRNTEAFF.

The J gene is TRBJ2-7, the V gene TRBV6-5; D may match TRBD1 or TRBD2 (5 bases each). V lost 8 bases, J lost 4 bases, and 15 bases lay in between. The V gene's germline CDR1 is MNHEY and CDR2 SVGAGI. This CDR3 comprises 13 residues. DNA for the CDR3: TGTGCCAGCCTAGGGGCTGGGGGTTACGAGCAGTACTTC. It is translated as CASLGAGGYEQYF.

The CDR3 DNA is TGCGCCAGCAGCTTCGACTCTGGAAACACCATATATTTT. It codes for CASSFDSGNTIYF. The rearrangement links TRBV5-1 to TRBJ1-3; D is unresolved. This CDR3 contains 13 residues. V lost 2 bases to trimming and J lost 0 bases, with 3 bases between them. The V gene's germline CDR1 is SGHRS and CDR2 YFSETQ. The variable domain in full, completed from reference TRBV5-1 and TRBJ1-3, reads KAGVTQTPRYLIKTRGQQVTLSCSPISGHRSVSWYQQTPGQGLQFLFEYFSETQRNKGNFPGRFSGRQFSNSRSEMNVSTLELGDSALYLCASSFDSGNTIYFGEGSWLTVV.

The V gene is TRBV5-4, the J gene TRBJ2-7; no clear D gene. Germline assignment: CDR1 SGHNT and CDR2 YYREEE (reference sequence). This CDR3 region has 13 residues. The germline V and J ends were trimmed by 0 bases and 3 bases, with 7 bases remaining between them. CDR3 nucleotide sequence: TGTGCCAGCAGCTTGGCGTGGGACTACGAGCAGTACTTC. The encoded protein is CASSLAWDYEQYF.